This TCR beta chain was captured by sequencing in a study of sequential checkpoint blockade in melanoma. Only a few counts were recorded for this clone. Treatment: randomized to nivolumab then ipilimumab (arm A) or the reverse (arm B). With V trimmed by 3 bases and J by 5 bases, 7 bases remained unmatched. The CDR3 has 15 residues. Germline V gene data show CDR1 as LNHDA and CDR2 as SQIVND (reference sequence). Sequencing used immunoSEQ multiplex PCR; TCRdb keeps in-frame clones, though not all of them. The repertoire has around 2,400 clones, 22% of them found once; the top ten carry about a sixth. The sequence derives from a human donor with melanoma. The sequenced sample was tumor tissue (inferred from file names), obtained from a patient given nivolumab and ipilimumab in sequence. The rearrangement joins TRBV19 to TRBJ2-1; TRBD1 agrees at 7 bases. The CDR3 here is CASSMGPGQNNEQFF. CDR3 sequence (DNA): TGTGCCAGTAGTATGGGCCCGGGACAGAACAATGAGCAGTTCTTC. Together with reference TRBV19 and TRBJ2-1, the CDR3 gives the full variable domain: DGGITQSPKYLFRKEGQNVTLSCEQNLNHDAMYWYRQDPGQGLRLIYYSQIVNDFQKGDIAEGYSVSREKKESFPLTVTSAQKNPTAFYLCASSMGPGQNNEQFFGPGTRLTVL.